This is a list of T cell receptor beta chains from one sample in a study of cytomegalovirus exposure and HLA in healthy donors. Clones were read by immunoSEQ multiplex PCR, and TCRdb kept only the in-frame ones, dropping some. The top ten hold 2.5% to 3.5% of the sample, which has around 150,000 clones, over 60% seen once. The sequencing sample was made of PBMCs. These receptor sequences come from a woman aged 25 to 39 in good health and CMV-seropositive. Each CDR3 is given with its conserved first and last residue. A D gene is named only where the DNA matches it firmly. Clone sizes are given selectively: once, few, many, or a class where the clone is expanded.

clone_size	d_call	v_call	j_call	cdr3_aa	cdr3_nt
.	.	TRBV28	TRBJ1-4	CASSLVGILQGNEKLFF	TGTGCCAGCAGTTTAGTTGGGATTCTTCAGGGTAATGAAAAACTGTTTTTT
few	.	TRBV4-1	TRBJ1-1	CASGQTIMAEAFF	TGCGCCAGCGGACAGACAATCATGGCTGAAGCTTTCTTT
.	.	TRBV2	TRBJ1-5	CASSDGQSNQPQHF	TGTGCCAGCAGTGATGGGCAGAGCAATCAGCCCCAGCATTTT
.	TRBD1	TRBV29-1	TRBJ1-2	CSVLTGAGYTF	TGCAGCGTTTTGACAGGGGCTGGCTACACCTTC
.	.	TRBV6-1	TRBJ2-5	CASSSGVQETQYF	TGTGCCAGCAGTTCAGGGGTCCAAGAGACCCAGTACTTC
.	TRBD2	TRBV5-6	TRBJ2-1	CASSLTLAEHYNEQFF	TGTGCCAGCAGCTTGACCCTAGCGGAACACTACAATGAGCAGTTCTTC
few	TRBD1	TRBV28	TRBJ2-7	CASSLRDRVPYEQYF	TGTGCCAGCAGTCTCCGGGACAGGGTTCCCTACGAGCAGTACTTC
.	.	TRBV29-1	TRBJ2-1	CSVLEVEQFF	TGCAGCGTTCTAGAGGTTGAGCAGTTCTTC
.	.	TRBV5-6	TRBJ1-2	CASSPLGGGSDYGYTF	TGTGCCAGCAGCCCCTTAGGGGGGGGGAGTGACTATGGCTACACCTTC
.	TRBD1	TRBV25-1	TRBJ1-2	CASSDRGRNYGYTF	TGTGCCAGCAGTGACAGGGGGCGAAACTATGGCTACACCTTC
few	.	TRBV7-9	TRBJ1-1	CASSLVAGNTEAFF	TGTGCCAGCAGCTTAGTTGCGGGGAACACTGAAGCTTTCTTT
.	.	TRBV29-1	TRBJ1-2	CSDLDPQEGFYGYTF	TGCAGCGACCTCGATCCACAGGAAGGATTTTATGGCTACACCTTC
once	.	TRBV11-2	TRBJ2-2	CASSALSMAGELFF	TGTGCCAGCAGCGCCCTATCCATGGCCGGGGAGCTGTTTTTT
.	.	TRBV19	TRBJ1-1	CASSMEGTLGTEAFF	TGTGCCAGTAGTATGGAGGGGACGCTAGGTACTGAAGCTTTCTTT
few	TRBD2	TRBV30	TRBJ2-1	CAWSVLGLAGGNEQFF	TGTGCCTGGAGTGTATTAGGGCTAGCGGGGGGGAATGAGCAGTTCTTC
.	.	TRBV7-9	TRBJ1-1	CASSPQLGASEAFF	TGTGCCAGCAGCCCCCAGTTGGGGGCCTCTGAAGCTTTCTTT
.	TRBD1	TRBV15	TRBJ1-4	CATTTTGTRFEKLFF	TGTGCCACCACTACGACAGGGACGCGTTTTGAAAAACTGTTTTTT
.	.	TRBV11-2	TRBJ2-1	CASSLPPGLLSNEQFF	TGTGCCAGCAGCTTACCTCCGGGACTCCTCTCCAATGAGCAGTTCTTC
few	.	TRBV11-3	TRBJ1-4	CASSSRTATNEKLFF	TGTGCCAGCAGCAGCAGGACAGCAACTAATGAAAAACTGTTTTTT
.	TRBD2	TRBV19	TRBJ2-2	CASSLRGGVGELFF	TGTGCCAGTAGTTTGCGGGGGGGCGTCGGGGAGCTGTTTTTT
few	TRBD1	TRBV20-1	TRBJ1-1	CRGQLNTEAFF	TGCAGGGGACAGTTGAACACTGAAGCTTTCTTT
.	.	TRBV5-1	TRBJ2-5	CASSLAGETQYF	TGCGCCAGCAGCTTGGCAGGAGAGACCCAGTACTTC
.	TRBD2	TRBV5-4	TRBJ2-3	CASSLAPFSGGVSTDTQYF	TGTGCCAGCAGCTTGGCGCCCTTTAGCGGGGGGGTCAGCACAGATACGCAGTATTTT
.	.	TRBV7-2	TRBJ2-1	CASSLGGEQFF	TGTGCCAGCAGCCTGGGGGGTGAGCAGTTCTTC
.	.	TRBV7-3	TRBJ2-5	CASSLGVTAETQYF	TGTGCCAGCAGCTTAGGCGTAACAGCAGAGACCCAGTACTTC
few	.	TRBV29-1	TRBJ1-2	CSVSPGLVFYGYTF	TGCAGCGTTAGTCCGGGACTGGTATTCTATGGCTACACCTTC
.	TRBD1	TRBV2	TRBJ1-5	CASIGQGDQPQHF	TGTGCCAGCATCGGACAGGGCGATCAGCCCCAGCATTTT
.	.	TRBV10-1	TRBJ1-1	CASSAPGNTEAFF	TGCGCCAGCAGCGCCCCCGGGAACACTGAAGCTTTCTTT